This T cell receptor (beta chain) stems from a study of cytomegalovirus exposure and HLA in healthy donors (dated by TCRdb to 2016 to 2017). Some background on the complete study: According to an earlier analysis of a few hundred of the donors, 200 million or so T cells yielded 95 million to 140 million unique TCR beta sequences and about 300 Gb of sequence data. The later analysis used no new phenotypic data to find candidate immune exposures, relying instead on TCR beta sequences and their occurrence across donors. To predict cytomegalovirus infection status, the study combined high-throughput TCR immunosequencing, statistical association of individual TCRs with disease status, and machine learning. In an earlier analysis of several hundred of the donors, high-throughput TCR beta sequencing was used to judge whether each TCR beta V gene segment behaved as functional or pseudogenic. About five DR-DQ haplotypes were treated as single units for association and clustering because of strong linkage in the cohort. Roughly 300 gigabases of sequencing data and 91 million or so unique TCR sequences made up an early release that covered fewer than 650 HLA-typed donors. A later genetic analysis used genome-wide SNP genotypes for about 65% of the 666 donors, treating that subset as a discovery cohort. Alongside the repertoire data, information on donor age, sex, ethnicity and CMV serostatus was compiled. The genetic ancestry cluster associated with self-reported Caucasian donors included around 76% of the approximately 410 genotyped donors. Among some 400 genotyped donors of the cohort, an average of around 220,000 unique TCR beta nucleotide sequences was sequenced per donor, of which about 19% were non-productive. To study patterns of TCR occurrence, a later analysis re-analyzed previously published TCR beta repertoires from around 700 donors and added high-resolution HLA genotyping. The T cell repertoires of 666 subjects were profiled by immunosequencing and related to cytomegalovirus serostatus. Besides the first cohort of hundreds of subjects, a separate validation cohort made up of roughly 130 different subjects was used. Typing coverage differed by locus: A, B, C, DRB1 and DQB1 were typed in about 620-640 donors, DQA1 in 500 to 550, DPA1 in approximately 600, and DPB1 in 450 to 490. Class I and class II HLA loci were covered by the typing at four-digit resolution. Every repertoire in the discovery cohort had been generated on one and the same sequencing platform. The study was designed to test whether signatures of past pathogen exposure could be identified by cataloging public T cell receptors.

The library relied on the immunoSEQ multiplex PCR assay. For the multiplex PCR, a mixture combining 60 forward primers for TCR Vbeta segments and 13 reverse primers for TCR Jbeta segments was used. The CDR3 region of rearranged TCR beta genes was amplified from genomic DNA with a multiplex PCR assay. On the Illumina HiSeq System, the amplified TCR beta libraries were sequenced as 87-base-pair reads. Concerning the study's data processing: In a later analysis, tens of millions of unique TCR beta chains were counted across the approximately 640 repertoires, and roughly 11 million of these chains were shared by at least two donors. Raw reads were error-corrected and collapsed into unique sequences by a nearest-neighbor algorithm in which closely related sequences were merged to remove PCR and sequencing errors. V, D and J gene segments were assigned by aligning CDR3 sequences to IMGT reference sequences. For a sequence to be retained, at least a six-nucleotide match to both a V gene segment and a J gene segment was required. Rearrangements were classified as productive when the CDR3 lacked stop codons and remained in frame with V and J, and all other rearrangements were classified as non-productive. CDR3 was defined according to IMGT convention as the region running from the second conserved V-encoded cysteine to the conserved J-encoded phenylalanine. In an earlier analysis of around 540 of the donors, sequences lacking an unambiguous match to a single V gene segment were excluded. In an earlier analysis of approximately 610 of the donors, V segments were called functional above 56.7% productive rearrangements and were called segregating when the between-donor standard deviation exceeded 5%. A statistical classification framework was built for diagnosing cytomegalovirus status from the catalog of TCR beta chain sequences. A later analysis assigned V and J genes by comparing TCR nucleotide sequences with IMGT/GENE-DB human TR gene sequences. In a later analysis, CDR3 sequences and most-parsimonious VDJ recombination scenarios were assigned using the TCRdist pipeline. A later analysis defined each TCR beta chain by its CDR3 amino acid sequence plus V-gene family, and excluded reads lacking a unique V-gene family. As a way to deal with suspected cross-contamination and a sequencing artifact, a later analysis dropped approximately 590 nucleotide sequences that were highly shared and had low generation probability. In a later analysis, a clonal expansion index was calculated for each public chain from normalized within-repertoire ranks of inferred template counts. In a later analysis, generation probabilities were computed with a VDJ recombination model fitted to out-of-frame rearrangements, and the resulting probabilities were checked against IGoR. A later analysis scored TCR-TCR, TCR-HLA and TCR-CMV co-occurrence with hypergeometric tests, applying a repertoire-size bias correction to TCR pairs. False discovery rates were estimated in a later analysis by permuting HLA or CMV assignments 20 times. In a later analysis, co-occurring TCRs were grouped with DBSCAN, and TCRdist sequence similarity was added when clustering was performed within HLA-allele-positive subsets. For co-occurrence clustering, repertoires with fewer than 30,000 or more than 120,000 public chains were excluded, along with 4 to 6 repertoires with anomalous nucleotide sharing. TCRdb carries this immuneACCESS record with in-frame sequences only. Its versions omit some clonotypes, under half of them owing to an unresolved V gene in the studies checked, with the rest unexplained. That table furnishes V, J and clone size, whereas the DNA furnished D and trimming. For this sample there are some 140,000 clones; about 80% appear just once. The ten largest account for around 1.2% of the sample.

Overall study outcomes, separate from this receptor: Because HLA typing was missing for some donors at each locus, association tests included only the typed subset. According to a later analysis, most CMV-associated TCR beta chains appeared to be HLA-restricted, and the HLA associations seemed to be driven largely by CMV exposure. When HLA alleles, especially DR and DQ, strongly co-occurred, attributing TCR associations to individual alleles was difficult. According to a later analysis, parvovirus B19, influenza, CMV and Epstein-Barr virus appeared linked to several top co-occurrence clusters. A later analysis found that HLA-associated TCR beta chains were more clonally expanded and had lower generation probabilities than equally common non-associated chains. The classifier was reported to diagnose cytomegalovirus status with high specificity and sensitivity in both the original and validation cohorts. The earlier analysis of almost 600 of the donors excluded approximately 17 rarely observed V segments, including chromosome 9 orphons, because counts were too low. In vitro tests confirmed that a few of the cytomegalovirus-associated TCR beta chains recognize cytomegalovirus antigens. In a later analysis, the rate of TCR association differed among HLA loci, with DRB1 alleles having the most associated TCRs and HLA-C alleles having the fewest. The sequencing pipeline was judged likely to have produced a cluster of highly shared sequence variants as a technical artifact. In the study, 164 TCR beta chains were listed as associated with cytomegalovirus. Specific HLA alleles were associated with 15,000 to 20,000 TCR beta sequences at a false discovery rate of 0.05 in a later analysis. A further reported finding was that TCR beta sequences accurately predicted the HLA-A and HLA-B alleles for most subjects in the first cohort. In an earlier analysis of 587 of the donors, most TCR beta V segments were observed in productive rearrangements about 87% or about 30% of the time, broadly matching IMGT annotations. V-gene and J-gene trimming of TCR beta chains was associated with a missense DCLRE1C variant in a later genetic analysis, and the association was replicated in an independent cohort. Because the 87-base-pair reads could not distinguish some IMGT-functional V segments, including TRBV6-2 and TRBV6-3, those segments were excluded. Across donors, most TCR sequences were observed very rarely, whereas some public TCRs were present in many individuals. Sequencing depth was assumed to be roughly uniform across donors in the presence/absence analyses, though that assumption may not hold. According to the authors, the approach could potentially be generalized to other disease states and immunological phenotypes. Linkage disequilibrium might explain the correlated functional status among segregating V segments, but an unknown experimental factor could not be ruled out. CMV serostatus was the only immune exposure information available for the cohort. Only TCR beta chains were sequenced in this cohort, and the absence of alpha or paired-chain data limited detectable features. Compared with the roughly 600-donor mean, donors in an Asian-associated ancestry cluster had fewer N-insertions in productive TCRs, according to a later genetic analysis.

The CDR3 has 12 amino acids, counting the end cysteine and phenylalanine. Of the read, only the CDR3 DNA is kept; its 36 bases are in frame from base 1. The germline V gene (reference sequence) specifies PRHDT as CDR1 and FYEKMQ as CDR2. Remarks on this clone: The antigen this receptor binds is unknown. No base qualities exist here, and no much larger clone lies one base off it.

The cohort comprised fewer than 750 healthy bone marrow donors. All cohort members were sampled while nominally healthy, although unrecorded immune exposures were likely present. The donor was CMV seronegative and was included in the group of a few hundred seronegative cohort members. A peripheral blood sample was provided by each donor, and peripheral blood mononuclear cells were used for TCR beta sequencing. The Qiagen DNeasy Blood Extraction Kit was used to extract genomic DNA from the blood cell samples. The sample comprised PBMCs. The receptor was isolated from a man aged 45-65 years in good health and CMV-seronegative. Recombination connected TRBV13 to TRBJ2-5; a confident D gene designation cannot be given. The better agreement between TRBJ2-7 and the DNA end casts doubt on the J call. The encoded CDR3 is CASSFANYEQYF. Here is the DNA: TGTGCCAGCAGCTTCGCAAACTACGAGCAGTACTTC.